This TCR beta chain comes out of a study of blood T cells in healthy people across ages. Regarding the study as a whole: Older individuals had lower TCR beta diversity per million T cells (the decline was roughly linear).

A J-beta primer mix and a sample-barcoded 5' primer were used in a second PCR of about 7 to 12 cycles. Carrying 12 random nucleotides, a template-switch adaptor labeled each individual cDNA molecule. TCRdb processed the 5' RACE reads anew with MiXCR; each CDR3 protein has one entry. The sample lists around 320,000 distinct CDR3 sequences, 27% occurring once. Donation came from healthy Caucasian individuals in Russia who were aged 6 to 90. The CDR3 consists of 11 residues. Trimming removed 6 bases from V and 9 bases from J, with 11 bases in between. Germline-derived CDR1 and CDR2 are MDHEN and SYDVKM. Note on this clonotype: Its cognate antigen is unknown.

The sequencing input was blood. The clonotype originates from a woman in her 70s in good health. The chain combines TRBV28 with TRBJ2-5; D possibly matches TRBD1 or TRBD2 (5 bases each). The CDR3 is CASSPMGAQYF. The DNA of the CDR3 is TGTGCCAGCAGCCCCATGGGGGCCCAGTACTTC.